This T cell receptor (beta chain) was captured in a study of beta chain features in type 1 diabetes. Germline V gene sequence: CDR1 SGDLS, CDR2 YYNGEE. The CDR3 is 14 residues long. V was trimmed by 0 bases and J by 6 bases, leaving 13 bases between them. Sequenced material consisted of expressed TCRB transcripts (all of the isolated RNA was reverse transcribed). Only in-frame clones appear in the TCRdb table, and some are missing; sequencing was by immunoSEQ multiplex PCR. The sample lists hundreds of thousands of clones, roughly an eighth occurring once. In its sample, this clone was seen a few times. Antigen specificity is unknown. Overall study findings and caveats: For patients, the naive, central memory and Treg TCRB repertoires appeared more alike than for healthy donors. For TCRB rearrangement, an influence of HLA type remained unresolved here. People with Type 1 diabetes carried modestly yet significantly shorter TCRB CDR3s in all four CD4+ subsets. PCR, the amplification step, might favor shorter templates, equally in patients and controls.

The TCR was taken from a man aged 25 to 40 with type 1 diabetes. Sequenced material: naive CD4+ T cells from blood. The V gene is TRBV9, the J gene TRBJ2-7, with D possibly being TRBD2 (6 bases). CDR3 nucleotides: TGTGCCAGCAGCGTAGGTCGGGAGCTCCGCGAGCAGTACTTC. Residues: CASSVGRELREQYF.